A single T cell receptor (beta chain) is shown here with its context. These data come from a study of blood T cells in healthy people across ages. Per the germline V gene, CDR1 is SGHVS and CDR2 is FQNEAQ. The CDR3 covers 12 residues. With a J-beta primer mix and a sample-barcoded 5' primer, a second PCR ran about 7 to 12 cycles. The template-switch adaptor, which had 12 random nucleotides, put a tag on each cDNA molecule. TCRdb re-derived calls from the 5' RACE reads in MiXCR, one entry per CDR3 protein. Among hundreds of thousands of distinct CDR3 sequences, more than 55% were seen once, and the ten largest hold 20% to 30%.

This sequence originates from a man aged 35 to 55 in good health. Sample: blood. The chain has TRBV7-8 and TRBJ2-7; D gene uncertain. The J call may be mistaken, given a closer DNA end match to TRBJ2-5. The CDR3 spells CASSSTKETQYF. DNA of the CDR3: TGTGCCAGCAGCTCCACTAAAGAGACCCAGTACTTC.